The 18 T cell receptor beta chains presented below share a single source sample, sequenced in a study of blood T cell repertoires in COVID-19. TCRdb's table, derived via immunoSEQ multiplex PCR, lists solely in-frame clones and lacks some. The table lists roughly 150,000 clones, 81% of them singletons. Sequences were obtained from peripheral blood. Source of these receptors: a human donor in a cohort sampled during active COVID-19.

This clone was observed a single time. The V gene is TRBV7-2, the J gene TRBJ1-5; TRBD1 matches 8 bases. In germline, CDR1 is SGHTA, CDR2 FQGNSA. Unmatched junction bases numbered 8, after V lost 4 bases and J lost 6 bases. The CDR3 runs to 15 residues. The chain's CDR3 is CASSSDGQGSQPQHF. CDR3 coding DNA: TGTGCCAGCAGCTCGGACGGACAGGGTAGTCAGCCCCAGCATTTT.

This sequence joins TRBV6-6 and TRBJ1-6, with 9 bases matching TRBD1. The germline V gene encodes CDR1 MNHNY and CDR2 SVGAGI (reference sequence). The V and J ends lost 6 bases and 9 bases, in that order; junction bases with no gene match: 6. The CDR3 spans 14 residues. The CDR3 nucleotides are TGTGCCAGCAGCAGCCGACAGGGGGGTTCACCCCTCCACTTT. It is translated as CASSSRQGGSPLHF.

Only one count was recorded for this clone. In nucleotides, the CDR3 is TGTGCCAGCAGTGTAGCGGGGCAAGAGACCCAGTACTTC. Residues: CASSVAGQETQYF. The rearrangement uses TRBV25-1 and TRBJ2-5, with 8 bases identical to TRBD2. Germline V gene sequence: CDR1 MGHDK, CDR2 SYGVNS. The CDR3 consists of 13 residues. The V gene end was trimmed by 4 bases and the J gene end by 2 bases; junction bases not matched to a gene: 0.

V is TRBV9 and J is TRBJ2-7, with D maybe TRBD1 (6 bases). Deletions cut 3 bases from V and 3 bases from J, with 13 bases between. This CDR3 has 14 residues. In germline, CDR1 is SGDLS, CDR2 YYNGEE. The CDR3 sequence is CASSAGTSFYEQYF. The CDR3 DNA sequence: TGTGCCAGCAGCGCCGGGACAAGCTTCTACGAGCAGTACTTC.

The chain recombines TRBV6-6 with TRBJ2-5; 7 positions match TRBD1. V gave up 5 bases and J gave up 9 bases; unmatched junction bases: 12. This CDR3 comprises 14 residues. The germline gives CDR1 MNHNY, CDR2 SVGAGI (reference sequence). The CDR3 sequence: CASSPNTGAGAQYF. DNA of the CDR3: TGTGCCAGCAGTCCAAACACAGGGGCCGGGGCCCAGTACTTC.

The DNA for the CDR3 is TGCAGCGTGGGGACAGTCGGAAACTATGGCTACACCTTC. Translation gives CSVGTVGNYGYTF. The V and J genes are TRBV29-1 and TRBJ1-2, with 7 bases fitting TRBD1. V lost 6 bases to trimming and J lost 2 bases; unmatched junction nucleotides: 6. Germline V gene sequence: CDR1 SQVTM, CDR2 ANQGSEA. CDR3 size: 13 residues.

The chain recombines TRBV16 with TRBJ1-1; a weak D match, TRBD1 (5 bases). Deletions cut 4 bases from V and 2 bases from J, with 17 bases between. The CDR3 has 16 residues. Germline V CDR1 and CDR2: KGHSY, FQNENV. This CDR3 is CASSLQPGRANTEAFF. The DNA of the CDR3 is TGTGCCAGCAGCCTGCAGCCAGGGAGGGCAAACACTGAAGCTTTCTTT.

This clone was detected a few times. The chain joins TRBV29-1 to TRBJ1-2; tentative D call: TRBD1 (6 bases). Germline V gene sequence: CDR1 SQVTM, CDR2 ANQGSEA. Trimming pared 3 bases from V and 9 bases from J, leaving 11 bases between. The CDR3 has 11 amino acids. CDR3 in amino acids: CSVDRGWSYTF. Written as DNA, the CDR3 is TGCAGCGTTGACAGGGGTTGGAGCTACACCTTC.

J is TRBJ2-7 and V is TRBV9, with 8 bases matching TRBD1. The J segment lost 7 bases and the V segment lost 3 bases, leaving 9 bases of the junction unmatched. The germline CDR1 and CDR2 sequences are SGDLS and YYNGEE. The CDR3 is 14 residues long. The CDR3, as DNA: TGTGCCAGCAGCGGACGACAGGGGTATCAGGAGCAGTACTTC. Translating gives CASSGRQGYQEQYF.

CDR3 DNA sequence: TGCGCCAGCAGCGGCAGGGGGCGAACGAACACTGAAGCTTTCTTT. This gives the protein CASSGRGRTNTEAFF. V is TRBV5-1 and J is TRBJ1-1; 8 nucleotides line up with TRBD1. The CDR3 length is 15 residues. Losses at the gene ends were 4 bases for V and 1 base for J; bases not matched to a gene: 6. From germline, CDR1 is SGHRS and CDR2 YFSETQ.

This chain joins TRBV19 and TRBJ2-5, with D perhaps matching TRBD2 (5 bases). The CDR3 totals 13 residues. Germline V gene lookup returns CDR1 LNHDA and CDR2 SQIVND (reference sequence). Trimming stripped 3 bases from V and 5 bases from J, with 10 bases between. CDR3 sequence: CASSIDGVETQYF. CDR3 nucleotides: TGTGCCAGTAGTATCGACGGGGTGGAGACCCAGTACTTC.

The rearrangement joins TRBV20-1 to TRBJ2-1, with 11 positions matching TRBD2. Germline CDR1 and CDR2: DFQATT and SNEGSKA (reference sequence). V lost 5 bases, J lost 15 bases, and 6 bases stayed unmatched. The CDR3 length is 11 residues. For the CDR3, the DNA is TGCAGTGCTGGTCTAGCGGGAGGCCTGTTCTTC. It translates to CSAGLAGGLFF.

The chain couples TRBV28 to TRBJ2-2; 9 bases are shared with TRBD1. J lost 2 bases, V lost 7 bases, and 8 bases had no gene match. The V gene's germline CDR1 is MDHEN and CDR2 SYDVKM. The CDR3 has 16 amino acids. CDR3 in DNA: TGTGCCAGCACTCCCCGGGGACAGGGCAACACCGGGGAGCTGTTTTTT. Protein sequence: CASTPRGQGNTGELFF.

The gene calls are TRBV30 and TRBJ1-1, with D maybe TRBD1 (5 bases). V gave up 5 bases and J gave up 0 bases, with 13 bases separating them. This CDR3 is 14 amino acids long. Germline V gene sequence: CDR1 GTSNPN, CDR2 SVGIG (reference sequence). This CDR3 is CAWAGGLMNTEAFF. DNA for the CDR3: TGTGCCTGGGCCGGGGGATTAATGAACACTGAAGCTTTCTTT.

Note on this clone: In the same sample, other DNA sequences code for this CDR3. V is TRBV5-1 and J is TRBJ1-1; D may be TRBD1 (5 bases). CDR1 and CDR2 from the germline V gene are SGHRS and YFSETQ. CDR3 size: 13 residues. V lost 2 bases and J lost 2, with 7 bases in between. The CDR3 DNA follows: TGCGCCAGCAGCTTCGACAGAAACACTGAAGCTTTCTTT. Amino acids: CASSFDRNTEAFF.

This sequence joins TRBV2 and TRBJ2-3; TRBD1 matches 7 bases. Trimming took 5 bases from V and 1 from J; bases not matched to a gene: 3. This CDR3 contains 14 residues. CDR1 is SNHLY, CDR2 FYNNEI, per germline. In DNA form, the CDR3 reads TGTGCCAGCAGTTCCGGGACAGGCACAGATACGCAGTATTTT. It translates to CASSSGTGTDTQYF.

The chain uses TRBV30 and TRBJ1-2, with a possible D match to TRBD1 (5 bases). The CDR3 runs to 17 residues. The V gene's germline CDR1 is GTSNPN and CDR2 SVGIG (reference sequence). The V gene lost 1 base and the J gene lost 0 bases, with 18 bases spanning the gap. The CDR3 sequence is CAWSGGGLSTANYGYTF. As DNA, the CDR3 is TGTGCCTGGAGTGGGGGGGGACTGAGCACAGCTAACTATGGCTACACCTTC.

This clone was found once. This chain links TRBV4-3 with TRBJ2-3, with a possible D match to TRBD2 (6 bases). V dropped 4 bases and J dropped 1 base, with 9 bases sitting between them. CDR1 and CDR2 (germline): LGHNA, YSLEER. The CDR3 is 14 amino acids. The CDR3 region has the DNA TGCGCCAGCAGCCCGGGACTGCGCACAGATACGCAGTATTTT. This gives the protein CASSPGLRTDTQYF.